This T cell receptor (beta chain) was recovered during a study of blood T cell repertoires in COVID-19. Study background: COVID-19 samples from acute and convalescent phases originated in the United States, Italy and Spain. From T cells, B-cell-depleted T cells, or PBMCs came the material, which was cDNA or gDNA.

Germline assignment: CDR1 MDHEN and CDR2 SYDVKM. This CDR3 is built from 15 residues. V was pared by 4 bases and J by 5 bases, with 9 bases of the junction left unmatched. In the original analysis: By means of reference gene primer amplification, nucleated cell counts were estimated. Assay: immunoSEQ multiplex PCR; the TCRdb copy retains only in-frame clones and omits some. The V and J calls and clone size come from that table; D and trimming were worked out from the DNA. The sample comprises 120,000 to 150,000 clones, around 80% of which are singletons, and 8% to 10% rests with the top ten. The TCR was taken from a woman at least 80 years old in a cohort sampled during active or convalescent COVID-19. Sequencing was carried out using peripheral blood. This rearrangement joins TRBV28 to TRBJ1-2; 8 positions match TRBD1. The CDR3 nucleotides are TGTGCCAGCAGTTCGACCCAGGGGGCTAGGTATGGCTACACCTTC. Protein sequence: CASSSTQGARYGYTF.